The 32 T cell receptor beta chains given below trace back to one sample, sequenced in a study of control samples from healthy donors and cancer patients. The protocol was immunoSEQ multiplex PCR, while the TCRdb copy is restricted to in-frame clones and leaves out a portion. The table has around 41,000 clones, approximately 82% seen once. Sequenced: PBMCs. The receptors originated from an older woman with lung cancer.

Here the CDR3 DNA reads TGCAGCGGAGGACTGACTGAAGAGACCCAGTACTTC. The encoded protein is CSGGLTEETQYF. The J gene is TRBJ2-5, the V gene TRBV29-1; weak D call: TRBD2 (5 bases). The germline V gene has CDR1 SQVTM and CDR2 ANQGSEA. Trimming removed 7 bases from V and 3 bases from J, with 12 bases in between. The CDR3 length is 12 residues.

For the CDR3, the DNA is TGTGCCAGCATCGGGACTAGCGGGGTTTACAATGAGCAGTTCTTC. Translated: CASIGTSGVYNEQFF. This chain links TRBV7-6 with TRBJ2-1; 13 bases are a match to TRBD2. The CDR3 length is 15 residues. Looked up from germline, CDR1 is SGHVS and CDR2 is FNYEAQ. V dropped 7 bases and J dropped 4; count of bases not matched to a gene: 4.

This clone came up once. The rearrangement joins TRBV18 to TRBJ1-5, with 8 bases identical to TRBD1. Germline loops: CDR1 KGHSH, CDR2 LQKENI. The CDR3 is 17 amino acids. J lost 3 bases, V lost 0 bases, and 7 bases had no gene match. CDR3 bases: TGTGCCAGCTCACCACCGCAGGGGGCTGGTACCAATCAGCCCCAGCATTTT. Residues: CASSPPQGAGTNQPQHF.

CDR3 loop: CASSQDWKGNNQPQHF. CDR3 sequence (DNA): TGTGCCAGCAGCCAAGATTGGAAGGGGAACAATCAGCCCCAGCATTTT. The genes are TRBV4-2 and TRBJ1-5; maybe TRBD1 (5 bases). CDR1 and CDR2 from the germline V gene are LGHNA and YNFKEQ. The CDR3 is made up of 16 amino acids. V was trimmed by 0 bases and J by 3 bases, leaving 12 bases between them.

The rearrangement joins TRBV2 to TRBJ1-5; 9 nucleotides align to TRBD1. This CDR3 comprises 15 residues. The J segment lost 6 bases and the V segment lost 6 bases, leaving 9 bases of the junction unmatched. Looked up from germline, CDR1 is SNHLY and CDR2 is FYNNEI. CDR3 DNA sequence: TGTGCCAGCAGATTCTCCGGGACAGGGATTCAGCCCCAGCATTTT. Protein sequence: CASRFSGTGIQPQHF.

The gene calls are TRBV11-3 and TRBJ2-1; tentative D call: TRBD1 (6 bases). Germline CDR1 SGHNT, CDR2 YENEEA. The CDR3 is made up of 13 amino acids. V lost 5 bases and J 2 bases, leaving 7 bases between the germline ends. Here the CDR3 reads CASSRDTYNEQFF. Here the CDR3 DNA reads TGTGCCAGCAGCCGGGACACCTACAATGAGCAGTTCTTC.

This chain connects TRBV6-6 to TRBJ1-6; D remains ambiguous. Trimming removed 2 bases from V and 2 bases from J, with 7 bases in between. This CDR3 comprises 15 residues. The germline V gene encodes CDR1 MNHNY and CDR2 SVGAGI (reference sequence). The CDR3, as DNA: TGTGCCAGCAGTTACCGGCCAGCCTATAATTCACCCCTCCACTTT. Translated, it gives CASSYRPAYNSPLHF.

Details on this clone: Germline and junction disagree at one end, which may indicate a read error. The CDR3 sequence: CASSADRVYDEQFF. Here the CDR3 DNA reads TGCGCCAGCAGCGCAGACAGGGTCTACGATGAGCAGTTCTTC. The gene calls are TRBV4-1 and TRBJ2-1; TRBD1 agrees at 7 bases. This CDR3 spans 14 amino acids. CDR1 is MGHRA and CDR2 is YSYEKL in the germline V gene.

The chain joins TRBV7-9 to TRBJ1-4, with 7 bases identical to TRBD1. Per the germline V gene, CDR1 is SEHNR and CDR2 is FQNEAQ (reference sequence). The CDR3 has 17 amino acids. V trimming: 5 bases; J trimming: 7 bases; junction bases outside the gene matches: 16. The CDR3 nucleotides read TGTGCCAGCAGCCCACAGGGGCTTTCCGGGGTTGGTGAAAAACTGTTTTTT. Its protein product is CASSPQGLSGVGEKLFF.

A single count supports this clone. The chain links TRBV5-1 to TRBJ1-2; 7 bases are shared with TRBD1. V shed 7 bases and J 3 bases; nucleotides not matched to a gene: 9. Germline V gene lookup returns CDR1 SGHRS and CDR2 YFSETQ. This CDR3 has 14 amino acids. The CDR3 protein is CASRTGQEDYGYTF. The CDR3 bases are TGCGCCAGCCGCACCGGACAGGAGGACTATGGCTACACCTTC.

The chain links TRBV12-3 or TRBV12-4 to TRBJ1-6; perhaps TRBD1 as D (5 bases). V dropped 0 bases and J dropped 12 bases, with 9 bases sitting between them. There are 13 residues in the CDR3. The CDR3 spells CASSLAAGIPLHF. CDR3 nucleotides: TGTGCCAGCAGTTTAGCGGCAGGGATACCCCTCCACTTT.

V usage is TRBV7-6 and J usage is TRBJ2-7; a weak D match, TRBD1 (5 bases). Germline values: CDR1 SGHVS, CDR2 FNYEAQ. V lost 1 base and J 6 bases, leaving 16 bases between the germline ends. The CDR3 loop spans 15 amino acids. Written as DNA, the CDR3 is TGTGCCAGCAGCTTAGGGGCCCTTTCAGGGTCCGAGCAGTACTTC. The encoded protein is CASSLGALSGSEQYF.

The chain combines TRBV5-8 with TRBJ1-1; D is possibly TRBD1 (5 bases). This CDR3 region has 15 residues. V dropped 1 base and J dropped 0 bases, with 10 bases sitting between them. CDR1 is SGHTS, CDR2 YDEGEE, per germline. The CDR3 loop is CASSLLGGMNTEAFF. CDR3 nucleotides: TGTGCCAGCAGCTTGTTGGGGGGGATGAACACTGAAGCTTTCTTT.

The rearrangement joins TRBV6-5 to TRBJ1-1, with TRBD1 as a possible D gene (6 bases). In germline, CDR1 is MNHEY, CDR2 SVGAGI. The CDR3 totals 15 residues. The V and J ends lost 0 bases and 1 base respectively, with 9 bases between them. The CDR3 spells CASSYSAGANTEAFF. In nucleotides, the CDR3 is TGTGCCAGCAGTTACTCAGCGGGGGCGAACACTGAAGCTTTCTTT.

V and J are TRBV6-6 and TRBJ1-6; D is uncertain. V dropped 0 bases and J dropped 8 bases, with 11 bases sitting between them. Germline CDR1 and CDR2: MNHNY and SVGAGI (reference sequence). The CDR3 extends over 15 amino acids. Written as DNA, the CDR3 is TGTGCCAGCAGTTACTCGAGAGGGTACTATTCACCCCTCCACTTT. Its translation is CASSYSRGYYSPLHF.

V gene TRBV27 combines with J gene TRBJ2-5; 10 nucleotides agree with TRBD1. V dropped 6 bases and J dropped 3; count of bases not matched to a gene: 7. Germline V gives CDR1 MNHEY, CDR2 SMNVEV (reference sequence). This CDR3 contains 15 residues. CDR3 DNA: TGTGCCAGCAGCTCCCCGGGACAGGGGAAAGAGACCCAGTACTTC. The encoded protein is CASSSPGQGKETQYF.

The chain carries TRBV12-5 and TRBJ2-5; 10 bases line up with TRBD2. CDR3 size: 14 residues. Germline V CDR1 and CDR2: LGHNT, FRNRAP. The trim removed 6 bases at V and 5 bases at J, leaving 6 bases unmatched. The CDR3 coding sequence is TGTGCTAGTGGCCGTAGCGGGGGGCAGGAGACCCAGTACTTC. Protein sequence: CASGRSGGQETQYF.

The chain links TRBV5-6 to TRBJ2-3, with D possibly TRBD1 on 5 matching bases. Germline V CDR1 and CDR2: SGHDT, YYEEEE. CDR3 length equals 12 residues. V lost 4 bases and J lost 5, with 8 bases in between. The CDR3 protein is CASSEQVDTQYF. The CDR3 DNA reads TGTGCCAGCAGCGAACAGGTAGATACGCAGTATTTT.

This chain joins TRBV11-2 and TRBJ2-3, with a possible D match to TRBD1 (5 bases). Germline CDR1 and CDR2: SGHAT and FQNNGV. CDR3 length equals 12 residues. Trimming left V 5 bases short and J 5 bases short, with 8 bases between. The chain's CDR3 is CASSLGVDTQYF. The CDR3 DNA follows: TGTGCCAGCAGCCTAGGGGTAGATACGCAGTATTTT.

The chain recombines TRBV20-1 with TRBJ1-1; TRBD1 matches 7 bases. The CDR3 is 11 amino acids. With V trimmed by 6 bases and J by 10 bases, 8 bases remained unmatched. CDR1 DFQATT and CDR2 SNEGSKA come from the germline V gene (reference sequence). CDR3 in DNA: TGCAGTGCCCTTACGGACAGGAGAGCTTTCTTT. The encoded protein is CSALTDRRAFF.

The rearrangement uses TRBV3-1 (or the pseudogene TRBV3-2) and TRBJ2-3; 9 bases are a match to TRBD2. CDR3 length: 18 amino acids. In germline, CDR1 is LGHDT, CDR2 YNNKEL (reference sequence). J lost 2 bases, V lost 0 bases, and 9 bases had no gene match. Here the CDR3 DNA reads TGTGCCAGCAGCCAAGATTGGGATAGCGGGGGACTCACAGATACGCAGTATTTT. Translated: CASSQDWDSGGLTDTQYF.

The rearrangement joins TRBV9 to TRBJ2-7; 8 bases agree with TRBD1. The CDR3 has 15 residues. The V gene's germline CDR1 is SGDLS and CDR2 YYNGEE. After removal of 3 bases from V and 4 bases from J, the junction contained 9 bases not matched to a gene. CDR3 nucleotides: TGTGCCAGCAGCGAATCCGGGACAGGTCTATACGAGCAGTACTTC. This encodes CASSESGTGLYEQYF.

The V gene is TRBV3-1 (or the pseudogene TRBV3-2), the J gene TRBJ1-6; D possibly corresponds to TRBD1 (5 bases). Germline CDR1 and CDR2: LGHDT and YNNKEL (reference sequence). Between the trimmed V and J ends, which lost 2 bases and 7 bases, there was a span of 15 bases. CDR3 length equals 16 residues. The CDR3, as DNA: TGTGCCAGCAGCCAAAGGCTTGGGCGGGGCAATTCACCCCTCCACTTT. Translation gives CASSQRLGRGNSPLHF.

The J gene is TRBJ1-2, the V gene TRBV18, with D maybe TRBD1 (5 bases). Germline CDR1 reads KGHSH; CDR2 reads LQKENI. Trimming stripped 0 bases from V and 1 base from J, with 12 bases between. The CDR3 extends over 16 amino acids. The CDR3 loop is CASSPPGLTINYGYTF. CDR3 DNA: TGTGCCAGCTCACCACCGGGACTTACTATTAACTATGGCTACACCTTC. The full variable domain, with the rest looked up from reference TRBV18 and TRBJ1-2, is NAGVMQNPRHLVRRRGQEARLRCSPMKGHSHVYWYRQLPEEGLKFMVYLQKENIIDESGMPKERFSAEFPKEGPSILRIQQVVRGDSAAYFCASSPPGLTINYGYTFGSGTRLTVV.

The chain has TRBV2 and TRBJ1-1; 7 bases map to TRBD1. Germline V gene sequence: CDR1 SNHLY, CDR2 FYNNEI. Trimming at V came to 7 bases and at J to 0 bases, leaving 11 bases not matched to a gene. The CDR3 is 16 amino acids. The CDR3 loop reads CASNPQGGRVNTEAFF. The CDR3 DNA follows: TGTGCCAGCAACCCCCAGGGGGGGAGGGTGAACACTGAAGCTTTCTTT.

This clone was picked up one time. The chain is built from TRBV27 and TRBJ1-5; 7 bases are shared with TRBD1. The ends lost 8 bases at V and 6 bases at J; junction bases unmatched: 4. Per the germline V gene, CDR1 is MNHEY and CDR2 is SMNVEV (reference sequence). The CDR3 loop spans 12 amino acids. This CDR3 reads CASYRGGQPQHF. CDR3 bases: TGTGCCAGCTACAGGGGAGGTCAGCCCCAGCATTTT.

This chain connects TRBV15 to TRBJ1-1; no firm D call. The length of the CDR3 is 15 residues. Per the germline V gene, CDR1 is LNHNV and CDR2 is YYDKDF (reference sequence). Trimming removed 8 bases from V and 4 bases from J, with 20 bases in between. CDR3 in amino acids: CATDDGTNSGTEAFF. DNA for the CDR3: TGTGCCACCGATGATGGAACTAATAGTGGCACTGAAGCTTTCTTT. Drawing the rest from reference TRBV15 and TRBJ1-1, the complete variable domain is DAMVIQNPRYQVTQFGKPVTLSCSQTLNHNVMYWYQQKSSQAPKLLFHYYDKDFNNEADTPDNFQSRRPNTSFCFLDIRSPGLGDTAMYLCATDDGTNSGTEAFFGQGTRLTVV.

The gene calls are TRBV10-1 and TRBJ2-1; D might be TRBD1 or TRBD2, each matching 5 bases. The CDR3 totals 16 residues. Trimming pared 3 bases from V and 4 bases from J, leaving 16 bases between. CDR1 and CDR2 from the germline V gene are WNHNN and SYGVQD (reference sequence). The CDR3 coding sequence is TGCGCCAGCAGTGATCTAAGGCCCGGGGCGTACAATGAGCAGTTCTTC. Translating it yields CASSDLRPGAYNEQFF.

The chain has TRBV19 and TRBJ1-5, with 7 bases that match TRBD1. Germline V CDR1 and CDR2: LNHDA, SQIVND (reference sequence). The CDR3 sequence is 14 residues long. The CDR3 DNA is TGTGCGAGCAGGCTACCAGGGGGGCATCAGCCCCAGCATTTT. Protein product: CASRLPGGHQPQHF.

The chain employs TRBV24-1 and TRBJ2-3; D is ambiguous. Germline V CDR1 and CDR2: KGHDR, SFDVKD. The length of the CDR3 is 13 residues. The V and J ends lost 8 bases and 2 bases respectively, with 10 bases between them. The CDR3 DNA sequence: TGTGCCACCATGTCTGAGACCACAGATACGCAGTATTTT. Amino acids: CATMSETTDTQYF.

The gene calls are TRBV19 and TRBJ1-1; tentative D call: TRBD1 (5 bases). Germline V gene data show CDR1 as LNHDA and CDR2 as SQIVND (reference sequence). The CDR3 spans 13 residues. Deletions cut 4 bases from V and 4 bases from J, with 10 bases between. The CDR3 region is CASSTGFATEAFF. CDR3 sequence (DNA): TGTGCCAGTAGTACAGGGTTCGCCACTGAAGCTTTCTTT.

The J gene is TRBJ1-2, the V gene TRBV7-9, with TRBD1 as a possible D gene (5 bases). V lost 5 bases and J 2 bases, leaving 9 bases between the germline ends. The germline V gene has CDR1 SEHNR and CDR2 FQNEAQ (reference sequence). This CDR3 is built from 13 residues. CDR3 bases: TGTGCCAGCAGCCGGGGGATGAACTATGGCTACACCTTC. Translated, it gives CASSRGMNYGYTF.